This T cell receptor (beta chain) was captured in a study of a mutant IDH1 vaccine in newly diagnosed glioma. The study, taken as a whole, reports: Vaccination elicited immune responses in roughly 93% of patients.

Specified time point: week 47, end of study. Alongside topical imiquimod, each dose of vaccine comprised 300 ug of mutant IDH1 20-mer peptide. Between the trimmed V and J ends, which lost 5 bases and 7 bases, there was a span of 12 bases. Per germline, CDR1 SGHVS and CDR2 FNYEAQ. This CDR3 is 12 amino acids long. On this clone: Antigen: not known.

Generated by immunoSEQ multiplex PCR, the TCRdb table keeps only in-frame clones and is missing some. This sample has tens of thousands of clones, with 60% to 80% found just once. The input for sequencing was PBMCs, taken from a glioma patient whose treatment included an IDH1 peptide vaccine. This TCR derives from a man in his fifties or sixties with glioma. This sequence joins TRBV7-6 and TRBJ2-7; D is unresolved. The CDR3 sequence is CASSTDWREQYF. The DNA of the CDR3 is TGTGCCAGCAGCACAGACTGGCGGGAGCAGTACTTC.